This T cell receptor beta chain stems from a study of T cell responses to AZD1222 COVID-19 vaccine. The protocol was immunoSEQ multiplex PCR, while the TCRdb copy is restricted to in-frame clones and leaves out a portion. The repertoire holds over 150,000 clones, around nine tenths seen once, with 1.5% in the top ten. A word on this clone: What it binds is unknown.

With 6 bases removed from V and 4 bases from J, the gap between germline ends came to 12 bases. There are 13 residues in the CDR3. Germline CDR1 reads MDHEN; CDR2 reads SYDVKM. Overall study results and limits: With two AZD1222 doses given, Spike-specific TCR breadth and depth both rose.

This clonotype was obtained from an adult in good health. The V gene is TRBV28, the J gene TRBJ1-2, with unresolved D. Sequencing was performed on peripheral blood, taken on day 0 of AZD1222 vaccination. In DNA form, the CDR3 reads TGTGCCAGCAGCCATTTACAGCTCTATGGCTACACCTTC. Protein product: CASSHLQLYGYTF.